The source of this T cell receptor (beta chain) is a study of neurological immune-mediated disorders. TCRdb re-called the 5' RACE reads through MiXCR, storing one row per CDR3 protein. The sample lists some 66,000 distinct CDR3 sequences; approximately 4.2% were seen once. The sample holds many counts of this clonotype. Its antigen is currently unknown. Whole-study results and caveats: One cluster of related CDR3 sequences contained, by phylogenetic grouping, the repertoires of 18 of 34 multiple sclerosis patients and formed a possible signature. None of the CDR3 amino acid sequences found in expanded clones was shared across subjects. This suggests that the TCR-beta repertoires were private in all groups.

The sample comprised PBMCs. The origin of this receptor is a man aged 50 to 59 with multiple sclerosis.

CDR3 residues: CASSENRGPYNEQFF. DNA for the CDR3: TGTGCCAGCAGCGAAAACAGGGGGCCCTACAATGAGCAGTTCTTC. The chain has TRBV7-9 and TRBJ2-1, with TRBD1 identical over 9 bases. Trimming took 5 bases from V and 2 from J; bases not matched to a gene: 4. From germline, CDR1 is SEHNR and CDR2 FQNEAQ (reference sequence). This CDR3 is built from 15 residues.